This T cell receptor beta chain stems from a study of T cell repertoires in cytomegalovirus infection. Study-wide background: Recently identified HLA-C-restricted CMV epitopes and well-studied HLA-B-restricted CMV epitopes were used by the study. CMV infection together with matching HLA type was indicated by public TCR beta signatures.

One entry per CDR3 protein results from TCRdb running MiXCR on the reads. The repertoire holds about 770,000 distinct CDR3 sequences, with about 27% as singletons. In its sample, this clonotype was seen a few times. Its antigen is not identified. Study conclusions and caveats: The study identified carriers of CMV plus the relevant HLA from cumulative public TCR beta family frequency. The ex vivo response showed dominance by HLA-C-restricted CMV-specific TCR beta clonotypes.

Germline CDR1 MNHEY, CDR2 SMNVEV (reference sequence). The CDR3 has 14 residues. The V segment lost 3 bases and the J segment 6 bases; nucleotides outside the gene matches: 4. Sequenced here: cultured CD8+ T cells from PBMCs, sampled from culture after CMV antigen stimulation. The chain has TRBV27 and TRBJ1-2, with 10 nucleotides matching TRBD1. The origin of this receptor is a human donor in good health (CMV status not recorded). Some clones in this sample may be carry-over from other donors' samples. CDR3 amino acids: CASSFLTGGNGYTF. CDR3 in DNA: TGTGCCAGCAGTTTCTTGACAGGGGGCAATGGCTACACCTTC.